The 14 T cell receptor beta chains below all came from one sample that was sequenced in a study of early T cells in non-severe SARS-CoV-2 infection. Using its own MiXCR run on the 5' RACE reads, TCRdb lists one record per CDR3 protein. The sample lists about 34,000 distinct CDR3 sequences; roughly 5.7% were seen once. Sequences were obtained from whole blood. The receptor source for this set is an adult who was a healthcare worker with PCR-confirmed SARS-CoV-2 infection or an uninfected control (not recorded which).

This clonotype was picked up many times. This sequence joins TRBV4-3 and TRBJ2-3; either TRBD1 or TRBD2 may supply D (5 bases each). Trimming took 4 bases from V and 4 from J, leaving 21 bases between them. Germline values: CDR1 LGHNA, CDR2 YSLEER. The CDR3 consists of 17 residues. The CDR3 is CASSPGPIRGLADTQYF. Here the CDR3 DNA reads TGCGCCAGCAGCCCGGGACCAATCCGGGGATTAGCAGATACGCAGTATTTT.

This clonotype was recorded at least ten times. V is TRBV20-1 and J is TRBJ2-7, with 8 bases aligning to TRBD2. This CDR3 has 13 amino acids. Germline trimming cut 3 bases from V and 4 bases from J; bases unmatched to any gene: 5. Germline-derived CDR1 and CDR2 are DFQATT and SNEGSKA (reference sequence). This CDR3 reads CSASPAGVYEQYF. The DNA of the CDR3 is TGCAGTGCTAGTCCAGCGGGGGTTTACGAGCAGTACTTC.

This clonotype was seen ten or more times. The rearrangement joins TRBV6-1 to TRBJ2-1; TRBD1 matches 8 bases. There are 17 residues in the CDR3. V lost 3 bases and J lost 9; bases outside the gene matches: 16. Germline CDR1 MNHNS, CDR2 SASEGT. The CDR3 DNA sequence: TGTGCCAGCAGTGAGGTAGTGGGGGACAGGTCCTCGGGTGAGCAGTTCTTC. Amino acid sequence: CASSEVVGDRSSGEQFF.

This clonotype has at least ten counts. This chain joins TRBV20-1 and TRBJ2-4; 9 bases fit TRBD2. CDR1 and CDR2 from the germline V gene are DFQATT and SNEGSKA (reference sequence). V gave up 3 bases and J gave up 1 base; unmatched junction bases: 4. The CDR3 is 15 amino acids. As DNA, the CDR3 is TGCAGTGCTAGTGGTAGCGGGGGTGCCAAAAACATTCAGTACTTC. Translating gives CSASGSGGAKNIQYF.

This clonotype appeared a few times. The chain has TRBV2 and TRBJ2-6; 7 bases are a match to TRBD1. The length of the CDR3 is 16 residues. Losses at the gene ends were 6 bases for V and 0 bases for J; bases not matched to a gene: 5. From germline, CDR1 is SNHLY and CDR2 FYNNEI. Here the CDR3 reads CASRGGVGSGANVLTF. CDR3 in DNA: TGTGCCAGCAGAGGGGGCGTGGGCTCTGGGGCCAACGTCCTGACTTTC.

This clonotype turned up a few times. The rearrangement uses TRBV18 and TRBJ2-3; D is ambiguous. From germline, CDR1 is KGHSH and CDR2 LQKENI. Trimming took 4 bases from V and 0 from J, leaving 8 bases between them. The CDR3 is 14 amino acids. CDR3 sequence: CASSLGPSTDTQYF. As DNA, the CDR3 is TGTGCCAGCTCACTTGGACCGAGCACAGATACGCAGTATTTT.

Ten or more counts support this clonotype. The chain couples TRBV29-1 to TRBJ1-1; no firm D call. CDR3 length: 11 residues. From germline, CDR1 is SQVTM and CDR2 ANQGSEA. V was clipped by 5 bases and J by 3 bases, with 7 bases between them. Here the CDR3 DNA reads TGCAGCGTTCAGCGACACACTGAAGCTTTCTTT. Protein: CSVQRHTEAFF. The variable domain in full, completed from reference TRBV29-1 and TRBJ1-1, reads SAVISQKPSRDICQRGTSLTIQCQVDSQVTMMFWYRQQPGQSLTLIATANQGSEATYESGFVIDKFPISRPNLTFSTLTVSNMSPEDSSIYLCSVQRHTEAFFGQGTRLTVV.

Ten or more counts support this clonotype. This chain uses TRBV6-2 or TRBV6-3 with TRBJ1-1, with 7 nucleotides matching TRBD1. The CDR3 consists of 13 residues. Germline V gene lookup returns CDR1 MNHEY and CDR2 SVGEGT. V lost 7 bases, J lost 1 base, and 3 bases stayed unmatched. CDR3 sequence: CASTDRENTEAFF. The CDR3 bases are TGTGCCAGCACAGACAGGGAGAACACTGAAGCTTTCTTT.

This clonotype was observed many times. V and J are TRBV20-1 and TRBJ2-7; the D gene could be TRBD1 or TRBD2 (5 bases each). Between the trimmed V and J ends, which lost 0 bases and 0 bases, there was a span of 9 bases. Germline CDR1 is DFQATT and CDR2 is SNEGSKA (reference sequence). This CDR3 spans 14 amino acids. The CDR3, as DNA: TGCAGTGCTAGAGATTGGGGGAGCTCCTACGAGCAGTACTTC. As protein: CSARDWGSSYEQYF.

This clonotype appeared many times. The V call is TRBV30, the J call TRBJ1-2; D is ambiguous. V lost 0 bases and J 12 bases, leaving 14 bases between the germline ends. Germline V gene sequence: CDR1 GTSNPN, CDR2 SVGIG (reference sequence). The CDR3 is 12 amino acids. CDR3 sequence: CAWSVAPGVNTF. The CDR3 region has the DNA TGTGCCTGGAGTGTAGCCCCGGGAGTAAACACCTTC.

By proportion, this clonotype is medium-sized. This chain uses TRBV20-1 with TRBJ2-5, with a weak D call TRBD2 (6 bases). V lost 6 bases and J 3 bases, leaving 14 bases between the germline ends. The CDR3 sequence is 13 residues long. Germline V gene sequence: CDR1 DFQATT, CDR2 SNEGSKA (reference sequence). This CDR3 reads CSARDLPKETQYF. In nucleotides, the CDR3 is TGCAGTGCCAGGGACTTACCTAAAGAGACCCAGTACTTC.

Only a few counts were recorded for this clonotype. The rearrangement joins TRBV4-3 to TRBJ2-1; 11 bases are shared with TRBD1. V was clipped by 3 bases and J by 6 bases; unmatched bases: 7. The CDR3 runs to 16 residues. Per the germline V gene, CDR1 is LGHNA and CDR2 is YSLEER. CDR3 coding DNA: TGCGCCAGCAGCCACGCCGGGACAGGGGGGGTCAATGAGCAGTTCTTC. Translation: CASSHAGTGGVNEQFF.

This clonotype was recorded at least ten times. The chain is built from TRBV25-1 and TRBJ2-1, with D possibly matching TRBD2 (5 bases). Looked up from germline, CDR1 is MGHDK and CDR2 is SYGVNS. This CDR3 is built from 14 residues. With 6 bases removed from V and 7 bases from J, the gap between germline ends came to 16 bases. The CDR3 loop reads CASRDHEGGNEQFF. CDR3 coding DNA: TGTGCCAGCAGAGACCATGAGGGCGGGAATGAGCAGTTCTTC. The full variable domain, rest sourced from reference TRBV25-1 and TRBJ2-1, is EADIYQTPRYLVIGTGKKITLECSQTMGHDKMYWYQQDPGMELHLIHYSYGVNSTEKGDLSSESTVSRIRTEHFPLTLESARPSHTSQYLCASRDHEGGNEQFFGPGTRLTVL.

This clonotype was picked up a small number of times. The DNA of the CDR3 is TGCGCCAGCAGTGAGTCGCCAGCGGGGGGCCAAGAGACCCAGTACTTC. Translating it yields CASSESPAGGQETQYF. The V and J genes are TRBV10-1 and TRBJ2-5; 9 nucleotides agree with TRBD2. CDR1 is WNHNN, CDR2 SYGVQD, per germline (reference sequence). The trim removed 0 bases at V and 1 base at J, leaving 3 bases unmatched. CDR3 length equals 16 residues.